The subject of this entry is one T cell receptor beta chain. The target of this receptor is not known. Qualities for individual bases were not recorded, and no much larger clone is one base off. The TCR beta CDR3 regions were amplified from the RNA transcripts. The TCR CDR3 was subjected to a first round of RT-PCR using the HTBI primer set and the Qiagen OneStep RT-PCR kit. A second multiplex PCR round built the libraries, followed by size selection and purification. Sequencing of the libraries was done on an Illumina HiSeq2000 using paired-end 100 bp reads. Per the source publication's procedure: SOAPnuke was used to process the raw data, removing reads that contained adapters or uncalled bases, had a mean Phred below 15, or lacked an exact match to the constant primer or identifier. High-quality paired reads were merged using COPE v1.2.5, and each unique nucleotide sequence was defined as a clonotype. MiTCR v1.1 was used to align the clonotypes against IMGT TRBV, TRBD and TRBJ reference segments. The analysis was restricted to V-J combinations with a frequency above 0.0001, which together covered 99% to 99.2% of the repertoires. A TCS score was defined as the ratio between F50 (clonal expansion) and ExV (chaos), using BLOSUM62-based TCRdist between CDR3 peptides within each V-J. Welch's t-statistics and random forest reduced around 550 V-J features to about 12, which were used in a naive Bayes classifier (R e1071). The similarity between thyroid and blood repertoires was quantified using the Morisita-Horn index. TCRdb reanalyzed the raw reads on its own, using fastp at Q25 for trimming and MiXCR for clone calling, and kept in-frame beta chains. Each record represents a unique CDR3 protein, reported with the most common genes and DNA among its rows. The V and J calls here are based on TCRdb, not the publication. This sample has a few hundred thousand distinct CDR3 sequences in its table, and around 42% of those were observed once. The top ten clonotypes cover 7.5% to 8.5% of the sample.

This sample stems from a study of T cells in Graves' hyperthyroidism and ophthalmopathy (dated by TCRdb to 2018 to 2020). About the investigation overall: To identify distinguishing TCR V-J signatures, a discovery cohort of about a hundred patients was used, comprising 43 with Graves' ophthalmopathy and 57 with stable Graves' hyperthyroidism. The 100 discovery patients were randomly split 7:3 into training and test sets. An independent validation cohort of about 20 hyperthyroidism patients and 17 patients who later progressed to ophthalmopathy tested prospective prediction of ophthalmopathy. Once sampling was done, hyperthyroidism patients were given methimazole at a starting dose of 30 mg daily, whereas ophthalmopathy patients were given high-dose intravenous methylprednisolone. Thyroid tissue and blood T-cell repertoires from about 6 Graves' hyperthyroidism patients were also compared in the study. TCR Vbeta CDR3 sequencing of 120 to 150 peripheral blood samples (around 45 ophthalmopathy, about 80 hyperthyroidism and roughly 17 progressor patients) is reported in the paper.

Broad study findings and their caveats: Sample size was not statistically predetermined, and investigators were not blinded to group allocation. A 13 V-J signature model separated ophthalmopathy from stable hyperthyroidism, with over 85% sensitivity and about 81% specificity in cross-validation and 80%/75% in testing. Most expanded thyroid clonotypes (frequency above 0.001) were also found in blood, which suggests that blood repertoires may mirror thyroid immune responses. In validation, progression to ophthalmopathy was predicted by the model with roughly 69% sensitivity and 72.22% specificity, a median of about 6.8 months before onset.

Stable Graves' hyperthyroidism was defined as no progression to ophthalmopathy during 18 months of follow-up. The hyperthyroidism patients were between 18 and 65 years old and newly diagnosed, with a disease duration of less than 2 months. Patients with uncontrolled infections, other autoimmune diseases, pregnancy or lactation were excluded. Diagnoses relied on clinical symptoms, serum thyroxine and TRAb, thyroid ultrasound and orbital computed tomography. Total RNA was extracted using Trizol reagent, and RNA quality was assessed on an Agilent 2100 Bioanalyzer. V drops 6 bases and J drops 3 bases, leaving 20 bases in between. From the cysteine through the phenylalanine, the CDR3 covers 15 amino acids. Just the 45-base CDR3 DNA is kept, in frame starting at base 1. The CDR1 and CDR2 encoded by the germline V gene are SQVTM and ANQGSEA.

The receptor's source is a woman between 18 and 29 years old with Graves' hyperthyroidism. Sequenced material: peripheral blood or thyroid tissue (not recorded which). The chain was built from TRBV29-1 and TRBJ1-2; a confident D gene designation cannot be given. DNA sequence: TGCAGCGTCGGGAAGTTGACCGGCGGGGACTATGGCTACACCTTC. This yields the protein CSVGKLTGGDYGYTF.